The 28 T cell receptor beta chains in this list originate from one sample, sequenced in a study of T cell changes during pregnancy in multiple sclerosis. Method: immunoSEQ multiplex PCR; TCRdb's copy keeps in-frame clones and lacks some. The data hold more than 45,000 clones, with around 94% observed a single time. This specimen was CD4+ T cells from peripheral blood mononuclear cells, taken in the second trimester of pregnancy. The receptors derive from a female donor with multiple sclerosis, enrolled in a pregnancy study.

V is TRBV11-1 and J is TRBJ2-5; 10 bases align to TRBD2. V dropped 3 bases and J dropped 1; count of bases not matched to a gene: 11. The CDR3 spans 18 residues. Germline lookup yields CDR1 SGHAT and CDR2 FQDESV (reference sequence). The CDR3 region has the DNA TGTGCCAGCAGCTTTAAACGCCTAGCGGGGGTTGGCCAAGAGACCCAGTACTTC. This gives the protein CASSFKRLAGVGQETQYF.

This clone was counted once. The chain links TRBV21-1 to TRBJ1-5; the DNA was not used to check the table's D call, TRBD1. TRBV21-1 is a known pseudogene. The CDR3 is made up of 18 amino acids. The CDR3 DNA is TGTGCCAGCAGCACGCATCTACAGGGGTTAGATAGCAATCAGCCCCAGCATTTT. Protein sequence: CASSTHLQGLDSNQPQHF.

This chain links TRBV6-5 with TRBJ1-1; 8 bases fit TRBD1. Losses at the gene ends were 2 bases for V and 1 base for J; bases not matched to a gene: 3. CDR3 length equals 15 residues. Germline V lookup: CDR1 MNHEY, CDR2 SVGAGI. The CDR3 spells CASSYNRGANTEAFF. The CDR3 DNA is TGTGCCAGCAGTTACAACAGGGGGGCGAACACTGAAGCTTTCTTT.

There are a few counts of this clone. The genes are TRBV19 and TRBJ2-2; TRBD2 aligns across 14 bases. This CDR3 is 15 amino acids long. The V gene end was trimmed by 6 bases and the J gene end by 6 bases; junction bases not matched to a gene: 3. Looked up from germline, CDR1 is LNHDA and CDR2 is SQIVND (reference sequence). The CDR3 is CASSLTSGGAGELFF. The CDR3 DNA reads TGTGCCAGTAGCCTGACTAGCGGGGGGGCCGGGGAGCTGTTTTTT.

This clone was seen a single time. The chain is built from TRBV7-9 and TRBJ1-1; a possible D gene is TRBD1 (6 bases). V was shortened by 5 bases and J by 4 bases, with 14 bases between the two germline ends. Germline V gene sequence: CDR1 SEHNR, CDR2 FQNEAQ (reference sequence). The CDR3 contains 14 residues. The CDR3 reads CASSPTGPATEAFF. The CDR3 DNA reads TGTGCCAGCAGCCCAACAGGGCCGGCCACTGAAGCTTTCTTT.

The CDR3 sequence is CASSEAGTGNYGYTF. The CDR3 DNA is TGTGCCAGCAGTGAAGCTGGAACAGGGAACTATGGCTACACCTTC. This chain links TRBV25-1 with TRBJ1-2, with a tentative D call TRBD1 (6 bases). V lost 2 bases and J 2 bases, leaving 12 bases between the germline ends. The V gene's germline CDR1 is MGHDK and CDR2 SYGVNS. CDR3 size: 15 residues.

The J gene is TRBJ2-3, the V gene TRBV5-6; D gene uncertain. The CDR3 is 13 residues long. Looked up from germline, CDR1 is SGHDT and CDR2 is YYEEEE. V was pared by 3 bases and J by 1 base, with 6 bases between. Here the CDR3 DNA reads TGTGCCAGCAGCTCGCAGGGCACAGATACGCAGTATTTT. Amino acids: CASSSQGTDTQYF.

This rearrangement joins TRBV30 to TRBJ2-7; 8 bases are a match to TRBD2. V trimming: 5 bases; J trimming: 2 bases; junction bases outside the gene matches: 11. CDR1 is GTSNPN and CDR2 is SVGIG in the germline V gene (reference sequence). There are 15 residues in the CDR3. The CDR3 region is CAWLRAGGLPYEQYF. The CDR3 DNA reads TGTGCCTGGCTTAGGGCGGGGGGCCTTCCCTACGAGCAGTACTTC.

The V call is TRBV2, the J call TRBJ1-3; D not resolved. Trimming removed 8 bases from V and 0 bases from J, with 5 bases in between. This CDR3 spans 12 amino acids. CDR1 SNHLY and CDR2 FYNNEI come from the germline V gene. CDR3 loop: CASSDSGNTIYF. The CDR3 DNA is TGTGCCAGCTCAGACTCTGGAAACACCATATATTTT.

The V call is TRBV29-1, the J call TRBJ2-5; the D is unclear. This CDR3 spans 13 amino acids. The V and J ends lost 4 bases and 4 bases respectively, with 13 bases between them. Looked up from germline, CDR1 is SQVTM and CDR2 is ANQGSEA. As DNA, the CDR3 is TGCAGCGTTGTGGTCAGTCAGGCAGAGACCCAGTACTTC. It specifies CSVVVSQAETQYF.

The chain combines TRBV7-2 with TRBJ2-7; D may be TRBD1 (6 bases). The CDR3 runs 15 residues. The V gene lost 1 base and the J gene lost 0 bases, with 10 bases spanning the gap. The V gene's germline CDR1 is SGHTA and CDR2 FQGNSA. CDR3 residues: CASSLGQGSSYEQYF. CDR3 DNA sequence: TGTGCCAGCAGCTTAGGTCAGGGGAGCTCCTACGAGCAGTACTTC. Filled out from reference TRBV7-2 and TRBJ2-7, the complete variable domain reads GAGVSQSPSNKVTEKGKDVELRCDPISGHTALYWYRQSLGQGLEFLIYFQGNSAPDKSGLPSDRFSAERTGGSVSTLTIQRTQQEDSAVYLCASSLGQGSSYEQYFGPGTRLTVT.

The chain couples TRBV7-2 to TRBJ2-2; 8 bases align to TRBD2. This CDR3 region has 15 residues. Per the germline V gene, CDR1 is SGHTA and CDR2 is FQGNSA. J gave up 7 bases and V 5 bases, and 9 bases lay outside the gene matches. The CDR3 sequence: CASSPTGGGFGELFF. DNA for the CDR3: TGTGCCAGCAGCCCAACGGGGGGGGGCTTCGGGGAGCTGTTTTTT.

This chain connects TRBV30 to TRBJ1-6; D remains ambiguous. Germline V lookup: CDR1 GTSNPN, CDR2 SVGIG (reference sequence). The length of the CDR3 is 14 residues. V was shortened by 8 bases and J by 0 bases, with 11 bases between the two germline ends. The CDR3 reads CAEGGSSYNSPLHF. The CDR3 DNA reads TGTGCCGAGGGTGGGAGCTCCTATAATTCACCCCTCCACTTT.

This chain joins TRBV12-2 and TRBJ2-7; TRBD1, the table's D call, was not compared with the DNA. TRBV12-2 is a pseudogene locus. The CDR3 runs to 16 residues. Here the CDR3 reads CASRLAGTVTPYEQYF. The CDR3 DNA follows: TGTGCAAGTCGCTTAGCGGGGACAGTTACTCCCTACGAGCAGTACTTC.

The chain carries TRBV14 and TRBJ1-1; D remains ambiguous. V shed 1 base and J shed 3 bases, with 3 bases lying between them. The CDR3 totals 12 residues. Germline V CDR1 and CDR2: SGHDN, FVKESK. CDR3 sequence (DNA): TGTGCCAGCAGCCAAGTAGACACTGAAGCTTTCTTT. It codes for CASSQVDTEAFF.

CDR3 nucleotides: TGTGCCAGCAGCTTAGATCGGAGGGCGTATGGCTACACCTTC. Translated, it gives CASSLDRRAYGYTF. This chain uses TRBV11-2 with TRBJ1-2; D not certain. Germline V gene lookup returns CDR1 SGHAT and CDR2 FQNNGV. V was pared by 0 bases and J by 5 bases, with 10 bases between. This CDR3 contains 14 residues. Looking up the rest from reference TRBV11-2 and TRBJ1-2 gives the full variable domain: EAGVAQSPRYKIIEKRQSVAFWCNPISGHATLYWYQQILGQGPKLLIQFQNNGVVDDSQLPKDRFSAERLKGVDSTLKIQPAKLEDSAVYLCASSLDRRAYGYTFGSGTRLTVV.

The J gene is TRBJ2-7, the V gene TRBV5-1; tentative D call: TRBD1 (6 bases). The germline V gene has CDR1 SGHRS and CDR2 YFSETQ. CDR3 length equals 14 residues. V lost 4 bases and J 2 bases, leaving 13 bases between the germline ends. The CDR3 DNA reads TGCGCCAGCAGCCCGGACAGTATTACCTACGAGCAGTACTTC. As protein: CASSPDSITYEQYF.

The V gene is TRBV7-2, the J gene TRBJ2-7; 10 bases are shared with TRBD2. V was pared by 5 bases and J by 2 bases, with 6 bases of the junction left unmatched. Germline V gene lookup returns CDR1 SGHTA and CDR2 FQGNSA. CDR3 length: 15 residues. For the CDR3, the DNA is TGTGCCAGCAGCCCGCAGCGGGGGGGCACCTACGAGCAGTACTTC. It is translated as CASSPQRGGTYEQYF.

This clone appeared a single time. The chain combines TRBV10-2 with TRBJ2-6, with TRBD1 as a possible D gene (7 bases). Trimming left V 0 bases short and J 0 bases short, with 9 bases between. The CDR3 spans 17 residues. The V gene's germline CDR1 is WSHSY and CDR2 SAAADI. The CDR3 sequence is CASSESRDSSGANVLTF. As DNA, the CDR3 is TGCGCCAGCAGTGAGTCGCGGGACAGCTCTGGGGCCAACGTCCTGACTTTC.

The V gene is TRBV5-1, the J gene TRBJ1-5, with D possibly being TRBD1 (6 bases). CDR1 is SGHRS, CDR2 YFSETQ, per germline. CDR3 length equals 15 residues. V was clipped by 4 bases and J by 4 bases, with 15 bases between them. CDR3 sequence reads: CASSLEGGGNQPQHF. CDR3 coding DNA: TGCGCCAGCAGCCTTGAAGGGGGAGGGAATCAGCCCCAGCATTTT.

The CDR3 region is CASSQFGQPQHF. CDR3 nucleotides: TGTGCCAGCAGCCAGTTCGGGCAGCCCCAGCATTTT. This sequence joins TRBV14 and TRBJ1-5; D not certain. The CDR3 extends over 12 amino acids. Trimming took off 3 bases at V and 7 bases at J, with 7 bases between the two ends. Germline assignment: CDR1 SGHDN and CDR2 FVKESK.

This rearrangement joins TRBV6-5 to TRBJ1-2, with 7 bases identical to TRBD1. The CDR3 is 15 residues long. With 6 bases clipped from V and 6 bases from J, the junction kept 13 bases outside the gene matches. The germline CDR1 and CDR2 sequences are MNHEY and SVGAGI. This CDR3 reads CASRTWDSTTHGYTF. CDR3 sequence (DNA): TGTGCCAGCAGGACCTGGGACAGTACGACGCATGGCTACACCTTC.

The chain couples TRBV7-2 to TRBJ1-1, with 7 nucleotides matching TRBD1. Germline V CDR1 and CDR2: SGHTA, FQGNSA. The CDR3 consists of 18 residues. V lost 6 bases and J lost 0; bases outside the gene matches: 16. The CDR3 is CASRRSPGGTSMNTEAFF. In nucleotides, the CDR3 is TGTGCCAGCAGGCGGTCCCCAGGGGGGACTTCTATGAACACTGAAGCTTTCTTT.

This chain links TRBV6-5 with TRBJ2-1; perhaps TRBD2 as D (6 bases). The V and J ends lost 8 bases and 6 bases respectively, with 14 bases between them. This CDR3 region has 13 residues. The germline CDR1 and CDR2 sequences are MNHEY and SVGAGI. This chain's CDR3 is CASGGRRGNEQFF. CDR3 sequence (DNA): TGTGCCAGCGGGGGGAGACGGGGCAATGAGCAGTTCTTC.

This clone was seen a single time. V usage is TRBV7-2 and J usage is TRBJ2-3; 13 bases map to TRBD2. Unmatched junction bases numbered 3, after V lost 5 bases and J lost 7 bases. There are 14 residues in the CDR3. CDR1 and CDR2 (germline): SGHTA, FQGNSA. For the CDR3, the DNA is TGTGCCAGCAGCATACTAGCGGGGGGGAATACGCAGTATTTT. This translates into CASSILAGGNTQYF.

The chain uses TRBV7-2 and TRBJ2-2; TRBD2 agrees at 15 bases. CDR3 length equals 19 residues. The trim removed 5 bases at V and 4 bases at J, leaving 11 bases unmatched. Germline values: CDR1 SGHTA, CDR2 FQGNSA. The CDR3 DNA reads as TGTGCCAGCAGCAAAAGAGGGACTAGCGGGGGGCTGTTCACCGGGGAGCTGTTTTTT. Encoded protein: CASSKRGTSGGLFTGELFF.

The chain has TRBV5-4 and TRBJ1-1; 8 nucleotides agree with TRBD1. This CDR3 has 14 amino acids. Per the germline V gene, CDR1 is SGHNT and CDR2 is YYREEE (reference sequence). J was trimmed by 3 bases and V by 5 bases; bases with no gene match: 6. For the CDR3, the DNA is TGTGCCAGCAGATATCCGGGACAGGACACTGAAGCTTTCTTT. Its protein is CASRYPGQDTEAFF.

This chain joins TRBV5-5 and TRBJ2-7; a weak D match, TRBD1 (5 bases). CDR1 is SGHKS and CDR2 is YYEKEE in the germline V gene (reference sequence). Trimming removed 4 bases at V and 4 bases at J, with 18 bases between. CDR3 length: 15 amino acids. The CDR3 sequence is CASSLTRGALYEQYF. CDR3 nucleotide sequence: TGTGCCAGCAGCCTAACAAGGGGTGCCTTATACGAGCAGTACTTC.